A single sample is the source of the 16 T cell receptor beta chains below, sequenced in a study of circulating CD8 cells and anti-PD-1 response in melanoma (dated by TCRdb to the early 2020s). A BD FACSAria II cell sorter was used to sort four subsets, defined by PD-1 and/or TIGIT, from live CD3+CD8+TCRalphabeta+ cells. TCRdb lists the instrument as NextSeq 500. The QIAseq Immune Repertoire RNA Library Kit, Human TCR Panel, was used to prepare TCR libraries from around 15 ng of total RNA. The public reads were run again by TCRdb, first through fastp at Q25 and then through MiXCR, and only productive beta chains were kept. Identical CDR3 protein sequences are pooled into one entry, listed with their most common genes and DNA. In all, the sample holds more than 950 distinct CDR3 sequences, and over 6% of those were seen once. The ten largest clones take up about 15% of the sample. This specimen was CD8+ T cells from PBMCs, taken at baseline or after one month of anti-PD-1 therapy (not recorded which). The receptors here all came from a human donor with melanoma.

By its share, this clonotype is medium-sized. CDR3 bases: TGTGCCAGCAGTCCTTACGGGACCGAGTACGAGCAGTACTTC. It yields the protein CASSPYGTEYEQYF. V gene TRBV12-3 or TRBV12-4 combines with J gene TRBJ2-7; D possibly uses TRBD1 or TRBD2 (5 bases each). CDR3 length: 14 residues. Trimming removed 5 bases at V and 4 bases at J, with 15 bases between.

This clonotype ranks as medium-sized. The J gene is TRBJ2-7, the V gene TRBV20-1; 8 nucleotides align to TRBD2. CDR3 length: 15 amino acids. Unmatched junction bases numbered 11, after V lost 5 bases and J lost 2 bases. Germline-derived CDR1 and CDR2 are DFQATT and SNEGSKA (reference sequence). CDR3 nucleotides: TGCAGTGCTTCAGATAGCGGGGCCACCCCCTACGAGCAGTACTTC. As protein: CSASDSGATPYEQYF.

For this clonotype: A much larger clone is a single base away; this may be a read error. In this CDR3 the conserved last residue, phenylalanine or tryptophan, is missing, so a read error is likely. This chain links TRBV5-6 with TRBJ2-7; the D gene is possibly TRBD2 (6 bases). Germline V gene sequence: CDR1 SGHDT, CDR2 YYEEEE. The V and J ends lost 4 bases and 2 bases respectively, with 10 bases between them. CDR3 length equals 13 residues. CDR3 residues: CASSRQRAYEQYL. As DNA, the CDR3 is TGTGCCAGCAGCAGACAGCGGGCCTACGAGCAGTACCTC.

This clonotype is large in the sample. This chain links TRBV7-3 with TRBJ2-7, with TRBD1 matching 10 bases. This CDR3 is built from 14 residues. Germline V lookup: CDR1 SGHTA, CDR2 FQGTGA. V lost 3 bases, J lost 5 bases, and 4 bases stayed unmatched. The CDR3 loop reads CASSLLGTGDEQYF. In nucleotides, the CDR3 is TGTGCCAGCAGCTTGTTAGGGACAGGGGACGAGCAGTACTTC.

By its share, this clonotype is large. The chain links TRBV7-2 to TRBJ2-1, with 8 bases lining up with TRBD1. The CDR3 contains 11 residues. Germline V gene sequence: CDR1 SGHTA, CDR2 FQGNSA. With V trimmed by 4 bases and J by 16 bases, 6 bases remained unmatched. This chain's CDR3 is CASSSGQAPFF. DNA of the CDR3: TGTGCCAGCAGCTCGGGACAGGCCCCTTTCTTC.

In this sample, this clonotype turned up a few times. The chain couples TRBV27 to TRBJ2-7; 12 bases map to TRBD1. The CDR3 runs to 19 residues. V was pared by 5 bases and J by 7 bases, with 21 bases of the junction left unmatched. The germline CDR1 and CDR2 sequences are MNHEY and SMNVEV (reference sequence). The CDR3 loop reads CASSPRCEMPGQGAYEQYF. The CDR3 coding sequence is TGTGCCAGCAGTCCCCGATGTGAAATGCCGGGACAGGGGGCTTATGAGCAGTACTTC.

This clonotype rates as large. The chain employs TRBV7-2 and TRBJ1-3; D is undetermined. Germline V gene data show CDR1 as SGHTA and CDR2 as FQGNSA. V was shortened by 2 bases and J by 0 bases, with 11 bases between the two germline ends. CDR3 length: 16 residues. The CDR3 reads CASSLSQPNSGNTIYF. The CDR3 DNA reads as TGTGCCAGCAGCTTATCTCAGCCAAACTCTGGAAACACCATATATTTT. The variable domain in full, with the rest retrieved from reference TRBV7-2 and TRBJ1-3, is GAGVSQSPSNKVTEKGKDVELRCDPISGHTALYWYRQSLGQGLEFLIYFQGNSAPDKSGLPSDRFSAERTGGSVSTLTIQRTQQEDSAVYLCASSLSQPNSGNTIYFGEGSWLTVV.

As concerns this clonotype: This may be a read error: a much more frequent sequence differs by one nucleotide. The chain employs TRBV19 and TRBJ2-4; D is unresolved. This CDR3 is 14 amino acids long. Looked up from germline, CDR1 is LNHDA and CDR2 is SQIVND (reference sequence). Here the CDR3 reads CATPPSPFKTIQYF. The CDR3 DNA follows: TGTGCCACCCCTCCCTCCCCTTTCAAAACCATTCAGTACTTC.

This clonotype is large (0.1 to 1%) within its sample. The V gene is TRBV19, the J gene TRBJ1-5, with D maybe TRBD1 (6 bases). V lost 11 bases and J lost 2, with 16 bases in between. This CDR3 contains 14 residues. Germline V gene lookup returns CDR1 LNHDA and CDR2 SQIVND (reference sequence). The CDR3 reads CAGGTSSRNQPQHF. The CDR3 bases are TGTGCCGGGGGGACAAGTTCCCGCAATCAGCCCCAGCATTTT.

By proportion, this clonotype is medium-sized. The rearrangement uses TRBV9 and TRBJ2-7; D possibly corresponds to TRBD2 (5 bases). The V and J ends lost 1 base and 5 bases respectively, with 19 bases between them. The CDR3 spans 16 residues. The V gene's germline CDR1 is SGDLS and CDR2 YYNGEE. CDR3 sequence: CASSVLGLPQRDEQYF. Written as DNA, the CDR3 is TGTGCCAGCAGCGTATTAGGACTCCCCCAACGAGACGAGCAGTACTTC.

This clonotype is categorized as medium-sized. The gene calls are TRBV6-5 and TRBJ1-1, with D unclear. CDR1 and CDR2 (germline): MNHEY, SVGAGI. The CDR3 covers 14 residues. Trimming took 5 bases from V and 7 from J, leaving 17 bases between them. CDR3 DNA: TGTGCCAGCAGTGACGACCGTGGACTTCTTGAAGCTTTCTTT. Translation: CASSDDRGLLEAFF.

This clonotype rates as medium-sized. The rearrangement uses TRBV28 and TRBJ2-3; no reliable D call. Germline CDR1 is MDHEN and CDR2 is SYDVKM. The germline V and J ends were trimmed by 5 bases and 0 bases, with 6 bases remaining between them. This CDR3 contains 13 residues. The CDR3 region is CASSLLSTDTQYF. As DNA, the CDR3 is TGTGCCAGCAGTCTCCTAAGCACAGATACGCAGTATTTT.

By frequency in the sample, this clonotype is medium-sized. The chain uses TRBV2 and TRBJ2-5; D uncertain. Germline V CDR1 and CDR2: SNHLY, FYNNEI. Trimming shortened V by 3 bases and J by 7 bases, and 12 bases separated the two germline ends. The CDR3 is made up of 13 amino acids. This CDR3 is CASSEGYPATQYF. CDR3 nucleotides: TGTGCCAGCAGTGAGGGATACCCCGCGACCCAGTACTTC.

This clonotype is deemed medium-sized. The rearrangement uses TRBV27 and TRBJ2-7; TRBD1 is a possible D gene (5 bases). From germline, CDR1 is MNHEY and CDR2 SMNVEV (reference sequence). The ends were cut back, 3 bases at V and 5 bases at J, with 14 bases in the middle. The CDR3 has 14 amino acids. The CDR3 coding sequence is TGTGCCAGCAGTTTGGGGCCGGTCGCCGACGAGCAGTACTTC. Translated, it gives CASSLGPVADEQYF.

In its sample, this clonotype is medium-sized. Here the CDR3 DNA reads TGTGCCAGCAGTGATCGTCAGGGTGACGGCTACACCTTC. Protein product: CASSDRQGDGYTF. This chain connects TRBV5-8 to TRBJ1-2; tentative D call: TRBD1 (5 bases). The CDR3 contains 13 residues. The V end was cut by 5 bases, the J end by 8 bases, with 16 bases between. The germline V gene has CDR1 SGHTS and CDR2 YDEGEE.

Sample share makes this clonotype large. The rearrangement links TRBV4-3 to TRBJ2-6, with 7 bases matching TRBD1. V dropped 0 bases and J dropped 0; count of bases not matched to a gene: 8. Germline CDR1 is LGHNA and CDR2 is YSLEER. This CDR3 region has 19 residues. CDR3 nucleotide sequence: TGCGCCAGCAGCCAAGACCCCGGGACAGTGAGCTCTGGGGCCAACGTCCTGACTTTC. Translating it yields CASSQDPGTVSSGANVLTF.